The 14 T cell receptor beta chains below come from one sample, sequenced in a study of blood T cell repertoires in COVID-19. Using immunoSEQ multiplex PCR, the repertoire was profiled, and TCRdb retains in-frame clones only, with some absent. The data hold under 300,000 clones, with roughly 89% observed a single time. The sequenced material came from peripheral blood. These receptors came from a man aged 25 to 45 who had recovered from COVID-19.

This clone was picked up many times. The chain is built from TRBV11-3 and TRBJ2-7; D is possibly TRBD1 (6 bases). Germline CDR1 is SGHNT and CDR2 is YENEEA. CDR3 size: 12 residues. The V gene lost 5 bases and the J gene lost 3 bases, with 8 bases spanning the gap. The CDR3 DNA is TGTGCCAGCAGCCAGGACAGCTACGAGCAGTACTTC. Its translation: CASSQDSYEQYF.

Comment on this clone: A junction end diverges from the germline sequence, so it may reflect a read error. As DNA, the CDR3 is TGTGCCAGCGGCTTGAGAGTCTACGAGCAGTACTTC. The encoded protein is CASGLRVYEQYF. The genes are TRBV5-8 and TRBJ2-7; D not resolved. There are 12 residues in the CDR3. Germline V gene lookup returns CDR1 SGHTS and CDR2 YDEGEE.

V and J are TRBV19 and TRBJ1-2, with 9 bases aligning to TRBD1. From germline, CDR1 is LNHDA and CDR2 SQIVND (reference sequence). V trimming: 6 bases; J trimming: 6 bases; junction bases outside the gene matches: 8. This CDR3 comprises 14 residues. CDR3 DNA: TGTGCCAGTAGCTCCTTACAGGGGGCAAATGGCTACACCTTC. It encodes CASSSLQGANGYTF.

The rearrangement joins TRBV6-4 to TRBJ2-2; the D is unclear. The CDR3 is made up of 12 amino acids. CDR1 and CDR2 from the germline V gene are MRHNA and SNTAGT. V was pared by 7 bases and J by 1 base, with 4 bases between. In DNA form, the CDR3 reads TGTGCCAGCACAGGGAACACCGGGGAGCTGTTTTTT. Translation: CASTGNTGELFF.

This sequence joins TRBV6-5 and TRBJ2-7, with a possible D match to TRBD1 (5 bases). The CDR3 has 15 amino acids. Trimming stripped 1 base from V and 0 bases from J, with 10 bases between. The germline gives CDR1 MNHEY, CDR2 SVGAGI. CDR3 nucleotides: TGTGCCAGCAGTTACTTGGCAGGGCCCTCCTACGAGCAGTACTTC. This translates into CASSYLAGPSYEQYF.

The rearrangement uses TRBV5-1 and TRBJ1-1; TRBD1 aligns across 12 bases. The V segment lost 0 bases and the J segment 4 bases; nucleotides outside the gene matches: 7. The germline gives CDR1 SGHRS, CDR2 YFSETQ. The length of the CDR3 is 17 residues. CDR3 coding DNA: TGCGCCAGCAGCTTGGACGGCTGGGACAGGGGGCGCACTGAAGCTTTCTTT. Its translation: CASSLDGWDRGRTEAFF. Complete variable domain (other parts from reference TRBV5-1 and TRBJ1-1): KAGVTQTPRYLIKTRGQQVTLSCSPISGHRSVSWYQQTPGQGLQFLFEYFSETQRNKGNFPGRFSGRQFSNSRSEMNVSTLELGDSALYLCASSLDGWDRGRTEAFFGQGTRLTVV.

This sequence joins TRBV4-1 and TRBJ2-3; 9 positions agree with TRBD1. V shed 3 bases, J shed 5 bases, and the junction held 6 bases outside the gene matches. The CDR3 loop spans 15 amino acids. Germline-derived CDR1 and CDR2 are MGHRA and YSYEKL. The CDR3 region has the DNA TGCGCCAGCAGCCAGTCCGGGACAGGGATAGATACGCAGTATTTT. Translating gives CASSQSGTGIDTQYF.

J is TRBJ1-6 and V is TRBV7-2; D remains ambiguous. Germline V gene sequence: CDR1 SGHTA, CDR2 FQGNSA. The CDR3 runs 15 residues. The V end was cut by 4 bases, the J end by 6 bases, with 13 bases between. CDR3 bases: TGTGCCAGCAGCTACTCATCCGAGAGTAATTCACCCCTCCACTTT. Its translation is CASSYSSESNSPLHF. The whole variable domain, filled in from reference TRBV7-2 and TRBJ1-6, reads GAGVSQSPSNKVTEKGKDVELRCDPISGHTALYWYRQSLGQGLEFLIYFQGNSAPDKSGLPSDRFSAERTGGSVSTLTIQRTQQEDSAVYLCASSYSSESNSPLHFGNGTRLTVT.

J is TRBJ1-2 and V is TRBV21-1; TRBD1 reflects the table's D call only, with no check against the DNA. TRBV21-1 is shown as a pseudogene. This CDR3 spans 15 amino acids. The CDR3 sequence is CASSKGGQGAQGYTF. The CDR3 nucleotides read TGTGCCAGCAGCAAAGGAGGACAGGGGGCGCAGGGCTACACCTTC.

V and J are TRBV4-1 and TRBJ2-7, with 12 bases aligning to TRBD2. CDR1 MGHRA and CDR2 YSYEKL come from the germline V gene. Losses at the gene ends were 0 bases for V and 0 bases for J; bases not matched to a gene: 6. There are 18 residues in the CDR3. The CDR3 coding sequence is TGCGCCAGCAGCCAAGATTCTAGCGGGGGGGAGCGCTCCTACGAGCAGTACTTC. Amino acid sequence: CASSQDSSGGERSYEQYF.

The gene calls are TRBV6-5 and TRBJ2-1, with D perhaps TRBD2 (6 bases). In germline, CDR1 is MNHEY, CDR2 SVGAGI. There are 14 residues in the CDR3. Trimming removed 1 base at V and 5 bases at J, with 9 bases between. The CDR3: CASSYLQRDNEQFF. CDR3 in DNA: TGTGCCAGCAGTTACTTACAGCGGGACAATGAGCAGTTCTTC.

V usage is TRBV7-2 and J usage is TRBJ1-5; no firm D call. This CDR3 spans 16 amino acids. V lost 2 bases and J 0 bases, leaving 11 bases between the germline ends. CDR1 and CDR2 from the germline V gene are SGHTA and FQGNSA. The CDR3 region has the DNA TGTGCCAGCAGCTTAAGCCCAGACTATAGCAATCAGCCCCAGCATTTT. Translation gives CASSLSPDYSNQPQHF.

The chain couples TRBV7-8 to TRBJ1-5; 8 bases are shared with TRBD1. Germline-derived CDR1 and CDR2 are SGHVS and FQNEAQ. The CDR3 covers 15 residues. V was clipped by 5 bases and J by 7 bases; unmatched bases: 10. DNA for the CDR3: TGTGCCAGCAGCCTCGGTGGACAGGGCCGGCAGCCCCAGCATTTT. Its protein is CASSLGGQGRQPQHF.

V is TRBV19 and J is TRBJ1-5, with 7 bases matching TRBD1. J lost 2 bases, V lost 8 bases, and 12 bases had no gene match. CDR3 length: 16 amino acids. CDR1 and CDR2 (germline): LNHDA, SQIVND (reference sequence). This CDR3 reads CASSEQGKGGNQPQHF. CDR3 DNA: TGTGCCAGTTCCGAACAGGGGAAGGGCGGCAATCAGCCCCAGCATTTT.